Presented here are 15 T cell receptor beta chains from one specimen sequenced in a study of OX40 agonist ivuxolimab in advanced cancers. Assay: immunoSEQ multiplex PCR; the TCRdb copy retains only in-frame clones and omits some. The data contain roughly 50,000 clones, approximately 90% of them seen just once; the ten biggest clones take up more than 5%. The material sequenced was CD4+ or CD8+ T cells sorted from blood, taken in a trial of the OX40 agonist ivuxolimab. The receptors shown here come from an adult with an advanced solid tumor such as melanoma, head and neck, liver or kidney cancer.

The chain employs TRBV10-3 and TRBJ1-1; D unresolved. The germline V gene has CDR1 ENHRY and CDR2 SYGVKD. The germline V and J ends were trimmed by 3 bases and 0 bases, with 11 bases remaining between them. The CDR3 extends over 15 amino acids. The CDR3 nucleotides are TGTGCCATCAGTGAAGATCACGGGATGAACACTGAAGCTTTCTTT. This translates into CAISEDHGMNTEAFF.

The rearrangement links TRBV7-9 to TRBJ2-2; D is possibly TRBD1 or TRBD2 (5 bases each). Per germline, CDR1 SEHNR and CDR2 FQNEAQ (reference sequence). The CDR3 is made up of 17 amino acids. V gave up 4 bases and J gave up 0 bases, with 15 bases separating them. CDR3 nucleotide sequence: TGTGCCAGCAGCTCCTCACCCGGGACCACGAACACCGGGGAGCTGTTTTTT. Amino acid sequence: CASSSSPGTTNTGELFF. The entire variable domain, with the rest obtained from reference TRBV7-9 and TRBJ2-2, is as follows: DTGVSQNPRHKITKRGQNVTFRCDPISEHNRLYWYRQTLGQGPEFLTYFQNEAQLEKSRLLSDRFSAERPKGSFSTLEIQRTEQGDSAMYLCASSSSPGTTNTGELFFGEGSRLTVL.

This sequence joins TRBV6-1 and TRBJ1-5; tentative D call: TRBD1 (6 bases). V lost 1 base and J 6 bases, leaving 13 bases between the germline ends. The V gene's germline CDR1 is MNHNS and CDR2 SASEGT. The CDR3 has 15 residues. The CDR3 region is CASSEEAAGAQPQHF. The CDR3 region has the DNA TGTGCCAGCAGTGAAGAGGCGGCAGGGGCTCAGCCCCAGCATTTT.

The rearrangement links TRBV2 to TRBJ1-5; D call uncertain. Trimming left V 6 bases short and J 0 bases short, with 9 bases between. CDR1 is SNHLY, CDR2 FYNNEI, per germline. CDR3 length: 14 amino acids. Written as DNA, the CDR3 is TGTGCCAGCAGGACACCCTATAGCAATCAGCCCCAGCATTTT. Amino acids: CASRTPYSNQPQHF. Filled out from reference TRBV2 and TRBJ1-5, the complete variable domain reads EPEVTQTPSHQVTQMGQEVILRCVPISNHLYFYWYRQILGQKVEFLVSFYNNEISEKSEIFDDQFSVERPDGSNFTLKIRSTKLEDSAMYFCASRTPYSNQPQHFGDGTRLSIL.

The CDR3: CASSPNNRLAGGRNEQFF. CDR3 DNA sequence: TGCGCCAGCAGTCCCAATAACCGACTAGCGGGAGGCCGTAATGAGCAGTTCTTC. The rearrangement joins TRBV23-1 to TRBJ2-1, with 13 bases identical to TRBD2. TRBV23-1 counts as an open reading frame of uncertain function. The junction had 13 bases not matched to a gene; V was cut back by 4 bases and J by 7 bases. CDR3 length equals 18 residues.

DNA of the CDR3: TGTGCCAGCAGCCCAACCCCGACTCGCACAGATACGCAGTATTTT. Translation gives CASSPTPTRTDTQYF. V and J are TRBV7-9 and TRBJ2-3; D ambiguous. The germline V gene encodes CDR1 SEHNR and CDR2 FQNEAQ (reference sequence). V was shortened by 5 bases and J by 1 base, with 13 bases between the two germline ends. This CDR3 has 15 residues.

This clone was detected only once. The V gene is TRBV5-4, the J gene TRBJ1-2; 11 bases map to TRBD1. The CDR3 runs 14 residues. The germline CDR1 and CDR2 sequences are SGHNT and YYREEE (reference sequence). V lost 4 bases to trimming and J lost 4 bases; unmatched junction nucleotides: 3. DNA for the CDR3: TGTGCCAGCAGCGCCGGGACAGGGGGCTATGGCTACACCTTC. Protein sequence: CASSAGTGGYGYTF.

In this sample, this clone turned up a few times. The J gene is TRBJ2-3, the V gene TRBV11-2; TRBD2 aligns across 12 bases. CDR3 length: 17 amino acids. Germline loops: CDR1 SGHAT, CDR2 FQNNGV. V was clipped by 8 bases and J by 0 bases; unmatched bases: 9. The CDR3 reads CASGRLAGGLSTDTQYF. CDR3 bases: TGTGCCAGCGGGAGGCTAGCGGGGGGGCTAAGCACAGATACGCAGTATTTT.

This chain uses TRBV14 with TRBJ1-1; no clear D. Trimming shortened V by 0 bases and J by 3 bases, and 5 bases separated the two germline ends. Per germline, CDR1 SGHDN and CDR2 FVKESK. CDR3 length equals 13 residues. CDR3: CASSQDLYTEAFF. In nucleotides, the CDR3 is TGTGCCAGCAGCCAAGATCTCTACACTGAAGCTTTCTTT. Filled out from reference TRBV14 and TRBJ1-1, the complete variable domain reads EAGVTQFPSHSVIEKGQTVTLRCDPISGHDNLYWYRRVMGKEIKFLLHFVKESKQDESGMPNNRFLAERTGGTYSTLKVQPAELEDSGVYFCASSQDLYTEAFFGQGTRLTVV.

This chain links TRBV5-6 with TRBJ2-1; D might be TRBD2 (6 bases). CDR3 length: 16 amino acids. Germline assignment: CDR1 SGHDT and CDR2 YYEEEE. V lost 2 bases and J lost 8, with 20 bases in between. CDR3 residues: CASSLMVETRGYEQFF. The CDR3 nucleotides are TGTGCCAGCAGCTTAATGGTCGAGACTAGAGGCTATGAGCAGTTCTTC. Looking up the rest from reference TRBV5-6 and TRBJ2-1 gives the full variable domain: DAGVTQSPTHLIKTRGQQVTLRCSPKSGHDTVSWYQQALGQGPQFIFQYYEEEERQRGNFPDRFSGHQFPNYSSELNVNALLLGDSALYLCASSLMVETRGYEQFFGPGTRLTVL.

The genes are TRBV29-1 and TRBJ2-3; 8 bases agree with TRBD1. V was clipped by 6 bases and J by 2 bases; unmatched bases: 7. Germline V CDR1 and CDR2: SQVTM, ANQGSEA. The CDR3 extends over 14 amino acids. The CDR3 is CSVRTGMVTDTQYF. The DNA for the CDR3 is TGCAGCGTACGGACAGGGATGGTCACAGATACGCAGTATTTT.

Worth noting for this clone: This sample includes further DNA sequences coding for the same CDR3. The V gene is TRBV27, the J gene TRBJ1-1, with a tentative D call TRBD1 (5 bases). The CDR3 loop spans 14 amino acids. With 3 bases removed from V and 3 bases from J, the gap between germline ends came to 11 bases. Germline CDR1 reads MNHEY; CDR2 reads SMNVEV (reference sequence). CDR3 residues: CASSFGGLHTEAFF. CDR3 coding DNA: TGTGCCAGCAGTTTCGGGGGGTTGCACACTGAAGCTTTCTTT.

The V gene is TRBV7-6, the J gene TRBJ1-2; D perhaps matches TRBD1 (6 bases). CDR1 SGHVS and CDR2 FNYEAQ come from the germline V gene. The germline V and J ends were trimmed by 5 bases and 2 bases, with 12 bases remaining between them. This CDR3 spans 14 amino acids. The CDR3 nucleotides are TGTGCCAGCAGCCCAGGGGAGGGGAACTATGGCTACACCTTC. Its protein is CASSPGEGNYGYTF.

The genes are TRBV6-5 and TRBJ2-2; D not resolved. The CDR3 spans 10 residues. Trimming pared 6 bases from V and 4 bases from J, leaving 0 bases between. CDR1 is MNHEY, CDR2 SVGAGI, per germline. CDR3 DNA: TGTGCCAGCAGCACCGGGGAGCTGTTTTTT. Encoded protein: CASSTGELFF.

The chain recombines TRBV10-2 with TRBJ1-3; no definite D call. Trimming pared 3 bases from V and 3 bases from J, leaving 6 bases between. Germline-derived CDR1 and CDR2 are WSHSY and SAAADI. The CDR3 extends over 13 amino acids. The CDR3 DNA follows: TGCGCCAGCAGTGAAAGAAGTGGAAACACCATATATTTT. Its translation: CASSERSGNTIYF.